This T cell receptor (beta chain) was observed in a study of cytomegalovirus exposure and HLA in healthy donors. PCR amplification relied on 60 Vbeta primers (plus 13 Jbeta primers). Original data processing: An analysis performed later counted around 80 million unique TCR beta chains (roughly 10 million of them shared). Using immunoSEQ multiplex PCR, the repertoire was profiled, and TCRdb retains in-frame clones only, with some absent. That table gives V, J and clone size, and the DNA gave D and trimming. This sample has approximately 170,000 clones, with more than 70% found just once. As for this clone: Its antigen is not identified. The junction and the germline gene differ at one end; a read error may be behind it. This specimen includes other DNA sequences encoding the same CDR3.

Overall study findings and caveats: Using a false discovery rate of 0.05, a later analysis showed that approximately 17,000 TCR beta sequences were associated with HLA alleles.

Germline V gene sequence: CDR1 MNHNY, CDR2 SVGAGI (reference sequence). The CDR3 is 16 amino acids. The study sampled nominally healthy donors, though unrecorded immune exposures were likely. The clonotype comes from a male donor in good health and CMV-seronegative. The sequencing input was PBMCs. This chain connects TRBV6-6 to TRBJ1-5, with D perhaps TRBD1 (5 bases). Written as DNA, the CDR3 is TGTGCCAGCAGCCAGGAGGGGACCCTCAGCAATCAGCCTCAGCATTTT. The encoded protein is CASSQEGTLSNQPQHF.